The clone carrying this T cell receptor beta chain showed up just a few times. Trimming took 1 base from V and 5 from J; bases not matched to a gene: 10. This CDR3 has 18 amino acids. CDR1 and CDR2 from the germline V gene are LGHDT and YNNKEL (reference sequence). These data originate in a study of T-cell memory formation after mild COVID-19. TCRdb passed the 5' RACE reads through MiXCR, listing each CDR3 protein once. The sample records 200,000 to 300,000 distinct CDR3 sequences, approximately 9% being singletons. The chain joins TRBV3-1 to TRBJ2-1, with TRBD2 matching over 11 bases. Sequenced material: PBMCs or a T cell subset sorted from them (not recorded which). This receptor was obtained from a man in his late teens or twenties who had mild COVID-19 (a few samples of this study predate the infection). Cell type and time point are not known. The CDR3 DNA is TGTGCCAGCAGCCAAGCCTCCGGGACTAGCGGAGGGGACAATGAGCAGTTCTTC. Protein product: CASSQASGTSGGDNEQFF.